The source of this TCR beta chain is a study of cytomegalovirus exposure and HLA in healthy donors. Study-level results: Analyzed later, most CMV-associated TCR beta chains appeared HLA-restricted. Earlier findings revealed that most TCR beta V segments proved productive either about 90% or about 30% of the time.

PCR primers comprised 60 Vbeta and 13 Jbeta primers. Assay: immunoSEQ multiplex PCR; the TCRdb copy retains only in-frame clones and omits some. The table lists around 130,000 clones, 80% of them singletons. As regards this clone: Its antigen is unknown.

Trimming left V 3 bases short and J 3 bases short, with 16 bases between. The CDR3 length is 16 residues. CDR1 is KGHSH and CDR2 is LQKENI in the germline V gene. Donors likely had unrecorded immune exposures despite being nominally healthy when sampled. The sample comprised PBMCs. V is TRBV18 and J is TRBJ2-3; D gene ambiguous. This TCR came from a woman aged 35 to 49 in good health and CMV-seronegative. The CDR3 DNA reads TGTGCCAGCTCACCTGACATCGTCAGGTCTACAGATACGCAGTATTTT. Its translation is CASSPDIVRSTDTQYF.